Presented here are 30 T cell receptor beta chains from one specimen sequenced in a study of shared clonotypes between healthy human individuals. TCRdb's copy holds only in-frame clones and misses some; the assay was immunoSEQ multiplex PCR. The sample yields roughly 510,000 clones, around 79% seen once. Sequenced sample: PBMCs. The receptors shown here come from a woman aged 35 to 49 in good health. Some clones in this sample may be carry-over from other donors' samples.

The chain has TRBV5-4 and TRBJ2-3; D assignment may be TRBD1 or TRBD2 (6 bases each). CDR1 and CDR2 (germline): SGHNT, YYREEE (reference sequence). Trimming left V 4 bases short and J 0 bases short, with 15 bases between. The CDR3 consists of 16 residues. The DNA for the CDR3 is TGTGCCAGCAGCCCCGCGGGACATATTAGCACAGATACGCAGTATTTT. Amino acids: CASSPAGHISTDTQYF.

The chain is built from TRBV5-6 and TRBJ2-1; D possibly corresponds to TRBD1 (5 bases). Per the germline V gene, CDR1 is SGHDT and CDR2 is YYEEEE. V lost 7 bases to trimming and J lost 6 bases, with 14 bases between them. This CDR3 is built from 13 residues. CDR3 nucleotide sequence: TGTGCCAGCTCGCCGACAGTTTCCAATGAGCAGTTCTTC. Amino acid sequence: CASSPTVSNEQFF. Combining the CDR3 with reference TRBV5-6 and TRBJ2-1 gives the whole variable domain DAGVTQSPTHLIKTRGQQVTLRCSPKSGHDTVSWYQQALGQGPQFIFQYYEEEERQRGNFPDRFSGHQFPNYSSELNVNALLLGDSALYLCASSPTVSNEQFFGPGTRLTVL.

The chain recombines TRBV9 with TRBJ2-7; tentatively, D is TRBD1 or TRBD2 (5 bases each). The CDR3 sequence is 15 residues long. Trimming shortened V by 3 bases and J by 3 bases, and 16 bases separated the two germline ends. The germline CDR1 and CDR2 sequences are SGDLS and YYNGEE. CDR3 sequence: CASSAHLGTDYEQYF. The CDR3 DNA sequence: TGTGCCAGCAGCGCCCATCTAGGGACGGACTACGAGCAGTACTTC.

The chain carries TRBV4-2 and TRBJ2-1; possible D gene TRBD2, 5 bases. V was cut by 1 base and J by 5 bases, with 12 bases left in between. The CDR3 has 15 amino acids. Germline V gene lookup returns CDR1 LGHNA and CDR2 YNFKEQ. The CDR3 loop reads CASSQAGQRNNEQFF. Here the CDR3 DNA reads TGTGCCAGCAGCCAAGCTGGGCAGCGGAACAATGAGCAGTTCTTC.

The chain combines TRBV29-1 with TRBJ1-1, with 7 bases lining up with TRBD1. V shed 3 bases and J 1 base; nucleotides not matched to a gene: 2. CDR1 is SQVTM and CDR2 is ANQGSEA in the germline V gene. CDR3 length: 13 amino acids. CDR3 nucleotides: TGCAGCGTTGAGGGACAGTGGAACACTGAAGCTTTCTTT. Translation: CSVEGQWNTEAFF.

The rearrangement joins TRBV4-2 to TRBJ2-7; 8 nucleotides match TRBD1. Germline assignment: CDR1 LGHNA and CDR2 YNFKEQ. This CDR3 has 15 amino acids. The V gene end was trimmed by 4 bases and the J gene end by 1 base; junction bases not matched to a gene: 6. The chain's CDR3 is CASSRPGDRSYEQYF. CDR3 DNA sequence: TGTGCCAGCAGCCGGCCAGGGGACAGGTCCTACGAGCAGTACTTC.

In regard to this clone: Within the sample, other DNA sequences also encode this same CDR3. This sequence joins TRBV27 and TRBJ2-2; no definite D call. The germline V and J ends were trimmed by 4 bases and 6 bases, with 9 bases remaining between them. This CDR3 has 13 amino acids. The germline CDR1 and CDR2 sequences are MNHEY and SMNVEV (reference sequence). The CDR3 is CASSSGFSGELFF. The CDR3 DNA follows: TGTGCCAGCAGTTCAGGCTTCTCCGGGGAGCTGTTTTTT.

The chain links TRBV5-1 to TRBJ2-3, with a weak D call TRBD2 (6 bases). Trimming removed 0 bases at V and 2 bases at J, with 10 bases between. The CDR3 extends over 15 amino acids. Germline CDR1 and CDR2: SGHRS and YFSETQ. In DNA form, the CDR3 reads TGCGCCAGCAGCTTGGGGGGGAGGTACACAGATACGCAGTATTTT. This translates into CASSLGGRYTDTQYF.

The V gene is TRBV28, the J gene TRBJ2-7; perhaps TRBD2 as D (5 bases). The CDR3 runs to 15 residues. Germline assignment: CDR1 MDHEN and CDR2 SYDVKM. V was pared by 5 bases and J by 3 bases, with 17 bases between. The CDR3 loop is CASSGPAEAYYEQYF. The CDR3 DNA sequence: TGTGCCAGCAGTGGGCCGGCGGAGGCCTACTACGAGCAGTACTTC. The full variable domain, completed using reference TRBV28 and TRBJ2-7, is DVKVTQSSRYLVKRTGEKVFLECVQDMDHENMFWYRQDPGLGLRLIYFSYDVKMKEKGDIPEGYSVSREKKERFSLILESASTNQTSMYLCASSGPAEAYYEQYFGPGTRLTVT.

This chain uses TRBV6-6 with TRBJ2-1; 9 bases are shared with TRBD2. The length of the CDR3 is 14 residues. Germline CDR1 MNHNY, CDR2 SVGAGI (reference sequence). Trimming cost V 5 bases and J 4 bases; bases outside gene matches: 3. As DNA, the CDR3 is TGTGCCAGCAGTAGCGGGAGGAGTTACAATGAGCAGTTCTTC. Encoded protein: CASSSGRSYNEQFF.

CDR3 sequence: CAWASGNQETQYF. As DNA, the CDR3 is TGTGCCTGGGCGAGCGGGAACCAAGAGACCCAGTACTTC. The J gene is TRBJ2-5, the V gene TRBV30; 7 bases map to TRBD2. This CDR3 comprises 13 residues. V lost 5 bases, J lost 0 bases, and 3 bases stayed unmatched. Germline lookup yields CDR1 GTSNPN and CDR2 SVGIG (reference sequence).

The rearrangement uses TRBV5-1 and TRBJ2-5, with D possibly matching TRBD1 (6 bases). With 7 bases removed from V and 3 bases from J, the gap between germline ends came to 16 bases. This CDR3 contains 14 residues. Germline V lookup: CDR1 SGHRS, CDR2 YFSETQ. The CDR3 DNA reads TGCGCCAGCGGACAGACGAGCACTGAAGAGACCCAGTACTTC. Encoded protein: CASGQTSTEETQYF.

CDR3 nucleotide sequence: TGTGCCAGTAGAACAGGGGGCTCAGGTCAGCCCCAGCATTTT. This translates into CASRTGGSGQPQHF. The rearrangement uses TRBV19 and TRBJ1-5, with 9 bases matching TRBD1. The ends lost 6 bases at V and 6 bases at J; junction bases unmatched: 6. The length of the CDR3 is 14 residues. Germline-derived CDR1 and CDR2 are LNHDA and SQIVND (reference sequence). The variable domain in full, completed from reference TRBV19 and TRBJ1-5, reads DGGITQSPKYLFRKEGQNVTLSCEQNLNHDAMYWYRQDPGQGLRLIYYSQIVNDFQKGDIAEGYSVSREKKESFPLTVTSAQKNPTAFYLCASRTGGSGQPQHFGDGTRLSIL.

This clone was seen a handful of times. The J gene is TRBJ1-4, the V gene TRBV5-1, with D possibly matching TRBD1 (6 bases). Trimming cost V 4 bases and J 6 bases, with 13 bases left between them. CDR1 SGHRS and CDR2 YFSETQ come from the germline V gene. The CDR3 extends over 14 amino acids. In DNA form, the CDR3 reads TGCGCCAGCAGCCGACCGAACAGGGATGAAAAACTGTTTTTT. Translated: CASSRPNRDEKLFF. Full variable domain (remainder filled in from reference TRBV5-1 and TRBJ1-4): KAGVTQTPRYLIKTRGQQVTLSCSPISGHRSVSWYQQTPGQGLQFLFEYFSETQRNKGNFPGRFSGRQFSNSRSEMNVSTLELGDSALYLCASSRPNRDEKLFFGSGTQLSVL.

The rearrangement joins TRBV9 to TRBJ2-7; weak D call: TRBD2 (7 bases). V lost 0 bases, J lost 0 bases, and 13 bases lay in between. This CDR3 has 16 amino acids. Germline V CDR1 and CDR2: SGDLS, YYNGEE. The CDR3 sequence: CASSVGPRGASYEQYF. The CDR3 DNA reads TGTGCCAGCAGCGTAGGCCCACGGGGGGCCTCCTACGAGCAGTACTTC.

The chain uses TRBV5-4 and TRBJ2-7; D possibly corresponds to TRBD2 (5 bases). Germline loops: CDR1 SGHNT, CDR2 YYREEE (reference sequence). The CDR3 spans 14 residues. Trimming shortened V by 9 bases and J by 7 bases, and 23 bases separated the two germline ends. CDR3 bases: TGTGCCATCCGATTTGACCTAAGTTCGGGAGAGCAGTACTTC. It yields the protein CAIRFDLSSGEQYF.

J is TRBJ2-5 and V is TRBV18, with D possibly being TRBD1 (6 bases). In germline, CDR1 is KGHSH, CDR2 LQKENI. There are 13 residues in the CDR3. Deletions cut 4 bases from V and 3 bases from J, with 9 bases between. The CDR3 DNA follows: TGTGCCAGCTCACTCCGACAGGAAGAGACCCAGTACTTC. Translated, it gives CASSLRQEETQYF.

With regard to this clone: Other DNA variants within this sample encode the same CDR3. The V gene is TRBV5-6, the J gene TRBJ2-3, with a weak D call TRBD1 (7 bases). Germline values: CDR1 SGHDT, CDR2 YYEEEE. The CDR3 extends over 13 amino acids. Trimming stripped 3 bases from V and 6 bases from J, with 11 bases between. In nucleotides, the CDR3 is TGTGCCAGCAGCTCGACAGGGAGGGATACGCAGTATTTT. Translated, it gives CASSSTGRDTQYF. Full variable domain (remainder filled in from reference TRBV5-6 and TRBJ2-3): DAGVTQSPTHLIKTRGQQVTLRCSPKSGHDTVSWYQQALGQGPQFIFQYYEEEERQRGNFPDRFSGHQFPNYSSELNVNALLLGDSALYLCASSSTGRDTQYFGPGTRLTVL.

CDR3 sequence reads: CASSGVAGAGDTQYF. CDR3 coding DNA: TGTGCCAGTAGTGGAGTAGCGGGGGCGGGGGATACGCAGTATTTT. This chain links TRBV19 with TRBJ2-3; 9 nucleotides line up with TRBD2. Germline V gene data show CDR1 as LNHDA and CDR2 as SQIVND (reference sequence). The ends lost 5 bases at V and 6 bases at J; junction bases unmatched: 9. This CDR3 has 15 residues. Full variable domain (remainder filled in from reference TRBV19 and TRBJ2-3): DGGITQSPKYLFRKEGQNVTLSCEQNLNHDAMYWYRQDPGQGLRLIYYSQIVNDFQKGDIAEGYSVSREKKESFPLTVTSAQKNPTAFYLCASSGVAGAGDTQYFGPGTRLTVL.

The chain carries TRBV27 and TRBJ1-2, with D maybe TRBD1 (6 bases). The CDR3 sequence is 14 residues long. The V end lost 10 bases, the J end lost 2 bases, and 17 bases lay between the germline ends. Germline assignment: CDR1 MNHEY and CDR2 SMNVEV (reference sequence). The CDR3 protein is CATRDVGGNYGYTF. CDR3 DNA: TGTGCCACCAGGGACGTAGGGGGAAACTATGGCTACACCTTC.

The chain uses TRBV6-1 and TRBJ2-7; 9 bases map to TRBD1. V dropped 0 bases and J dropped 5; count of bases not matched to a gene: 5. Per the germline V gene, CDR1 is MNHNS and CDR2 is SASEGT. This CDR3 is 15 amino acids long. CDR3 protein: CASSEAGQGYDEQYF. The CDR3 region has the DNA TGTGCCAGCAGTGAAGCTGGACAGGGGTACGACGAGCAGTACTTC.

The chain couples TRBV6-5 to TRBJ2-6; D gene ambiguous. The V end lost 1 base, the J end lost 0 bases, and 1 base lay between the germline ends. The CDR3 loop spans 14 amino acids. In germline, CDR1 is MNHEY, CDR2 SVGAGI. The CDR3 protein is CASSYFSGANVLTF. The CDR3 DNA follows: TGTGCCAGCAGTTACTTCTCTGGGGCCAACGTCCTGACTTTC.

This chain joins TRBV9 and TRBJ1-1, with a weak D call TRBD1 (6 bases). CDR1 is SGDLS and CDR2 is YYNGEE in the germline V gene. V shed 5 bases and J shed 0 bases, with 8 bases lying between them. CDR3 length equals 13 residues. The CDR3 region has the DNA TGTGCCAGCAGTGGACAGTTGAACACTGAAGCTTTCTTT. Translation: CASSGQLNTEAFF.

Comment on this clone: This could be a read error, since a much larger clone is one nucleotide away. This chain links TRBV4-1 with TRBJ2-1; possibly TRBD2 for D (6 bases). V was cut by 0 bases and J by 7 bases, with 13 bases left in between. CDR3 length: 15 residues. Per the germline V gene, CDR1 is MGHRA and CDR2 is YSYEKL. The CDR3 loop reads CASSQERGRSNEQFF. The CDR3 nucleotides are TGCGCCAGCAGCCAAGAGAGAGGGAGGAGTAATGAGCAGTTCTTC.

This chain uses TRBV5-4 with TRBJ2-3, with 10 positions matching TRBD2. Germline V gene data show CDR1 as SGHNT and CDR2 as YYREEE (reference sequence). This CDR3 has 16 residues. V dropped 4 bases and J dropped 5; count of bases not matched to a gene: 10. In DNA, the CDR3 is TGTGCCAGCAGCATCGGACTAGCGGAGGGGGTAGATACGCAGTATTTT. Translation: CASSIGLAEGVDTQYF.

Only a few counts were recorded for this clone. The chain links TRBV6-5 to TRBJ1-1; possible D gene TRBD1, 5 bases. The germline CDR1 and CDR2 sequences are MNHEY and SVGAGI. CDR3 length: 14 amino acids. The V end lost 7 bases, the J end lost 5 bases, and 17 bases lay between the germline ends. Written as DNA, the CDR3 is TGTGCCAGCACCGAGGGGACCGGCGGTACTGAAGCTTTCTTT. Protein: CASTEGTGGTEAFF.

The chain has TRBV11-3 and TRBJ2-1, with D perhaps TRBD2 (7 bases). Per the germline V gene, CDR1 is SGHNT and CDR2 is YENEEA. V gave up 5 bases and J gave up 9 bases, with 20 bases separating them. The length of the CDR3 is 15 residues. CDR3 nucleotide sequence: TGTGCCAGCAGCCCACGCGGGGGCTGGAGCCTTGAGCAGTTCTTC. The encoded protein is CASSPRGGWSLEQFF.

The V call is TRBV29-1, the J call TRBJ2-5; no firm D call. The DNA matches TRBJ2-7 better at its end, which makes the J call doubtful. There are 15 residues in the CDR3. The germline V gene has CDR1 SQVTM and CDR2 ANQGSEA. The CDR3 DNA sequence: TGCAGCGTTGCAGCGACCTATACCGCCAGCTACGAGCAGTACTTC. Translation: CSVAATYTASYEQYF.

About this clone itself: Other DNA sequences in this sample translate to the same CDR3. This sequence joins TRBV19 and TRBJ2-5; D remains unclear. CDR3 length: 13 amino acids. Germline V gene data show CDR1 as LNHDA and CDR2 as SQIVND (reference sequence). Between the trimmed V and J ends, which lost 4 bases and 4 bases, there was a span of 10 bases. The DNA for the CDR3 is TGTGCCAGTAGTACCGGACGCGGAGAGACCCAGTACTTC. Translated, it gives CASSTGRGETQYF.

The V call is TRBV12-5, the J call TRBJ1-1; maybe TRBD1 (6 bases). The CDR3 has 15 residues. V shed 1 base and J shed 1 base, with 10 bases lying between them. Germline V gene lookup returns CDR1 LGHNT and CDR2 FRNRAP. The CDR3 is CASGLARGKNTEAFF. CDR3 DNA: TGTGCTAGTGGTTTGGCCAGGGGCAAGAACACTGAAGCTTTCTTT.